The 8 T cell receptor beta chains presented below share a single source sample, sequenced in a study of cytomegalovirus exposure and HLA in healthy donors. The PCR used 60 Vbeta and 13 Jbeta primers. Data came from immunoSEQ multiplex PCR; TCRdb stores just in-frame clones and leaves some out. The sample gives some 76,000 clones, over 60% of which show up once; about an eighth is in the top ten. The sample comprised PBMCs. These receptors were collected from a male donor in good health and CMV-seropositive.

The CDR3 region is CASSPDGQPNQPQHF. For the CDR3, the DNA is TGCGCCAGCAGCCCGGACGGACAGCCTAATCAGCCCCAGCATTTT. The chain uses TRBV5-1 and TRBJ1-5; D perhaps matches TRBD1 (6 bases). V lost 4 bases and J lost 4, with 15 bases in between. The CDR3 consists of 15 residues. The V gene's germline CDR1 is SGHRS and CDR2 YFSETQ.

The V and J genes are TRBV29-1 and TRBJ2-7, with 10 nucleotides matching TRBD1. V shed 5 bases, J shed 4 bases, and the junction held 5 bases outside the gene matches. The V gene's germline CDR1 is SQVTM and CDR2 ANQGSEA. The length of the CDR3 is 13 residues. CDR3: CSVPGQGYYEQYF. For the CDR3, the DNA is TGCAGCGTTCCGGGACAGGGGTATTACGAGCAGTACTTC.

The chain carries TRBV14 and TRBJ1-5; possible D gene TRBD1, 6 bases. Germline lookup yields CDR1 SGHDN and CDR2 FVKESK. This CDR3 contains 16 residues. V gave up 1 base and J gave up 3 bases, with 13 bases separating them. CDR3: CASSQVKDSYNQPQHF. The CDR3 DNA reads as TGTGCCAGCAGCCAAGTCAAGGACAGTTACAATCAGCCCCAGCATTTT.

The V gene is TRBV2, the J gene TRBJ1-4, with 12 bases aligning to TRBD1. Germline-derived CDR1 and CDR2 are SNHLY and FYNNEI. The CDR3 runs to 15 residues. J lost 8 bases, V lost 8 bases, and 9 bases had no gene match. The CDR3 loop is CASGGQGAVGEKLFF. The CDR3 DNA sequence: TGTGCCAGCGGGGGACAGGGGGCTGTGGGCGAAAAACTGTTTTTT.

The genes are TRBV18 and TRBJ2-3; 8 nucleotides match TRBD1. The CDR3 extends over 16 amino acids. Germline trimming cut 4 bases from V and 0 bases from J; bases unmatched to any gene: 6. Per germline, CDR1 KGHSH and CDR2 LQKENI. The CDR3 nucleotides are TGTGCCAGCTCACGGACAGGGACTGGTAGCACAGATACGCAGTATTTT. Amino acids: CASSRTGTGSTDTQYF.

The chain uses TRBV30 and TRBJ2-6, with D possibly TRBD1 on 6 matching bases. This CDR3 comprises 15 residues. Germline CDR1 reads GTSNPN; CDR2 reads SVGIG (reference sequence). The V gene lost 3 bases and the J gene lost 1 base, with 10 bases spanning the gap. Here the CDR3 DNA reads TGTGCCTGGAGGGTACAGGGATCTGGGGCCAACGTCCTGACTTTC. This sequence encodes CAWRVQGSGANVLTF.

The CDR3 spells CASGLDRNTEAFF. The CDR3 DNA reads as TGTGCTAGTGGCCTGGACAGGAACACTGAAGCTTTCTTT. The chain recombines TRBV12-5 with TRBJ1-1; D is perhaps TRBD1 (6 bases). Germline assignment: CDR1 LGHNT and CDR2 FRNRAP. CDR3 length equals 13 residues. Trimming took 6 bases from V and 1 from J, leaving 9 bases between them.

The chain couples TRBV7-9 to TRBJ2-1; TRBD2 agrees at 9 bases. Looked up from germline, CDR1 is SEHNR and CDR2 is FQNEAQ (reference sequence). This CDR3 has 16 amino acids. V shed 5 bases and J 4 bases; nucleotides not matched to a gene: 9. The CDR3 spells CASSPPGTSPYNEQFF. Here the CDR3 DNA reads TGTGCCAGCAGCCCGCCCGGGACTAGCCCTTACAATGAGCAGTTCTTC.